This TCR beta chain was sequenced during a study of blood T cells in healthy people across ages. Comment on this clonotype: The antigen remains unidentified. A read error may be the cause here, since a much bigger clone is one base away.

Study-level points and caveats: Those diversity estimates obtained from one million T cells were thought to be underestimates.

The use of a sample-barcoded 5' primer and a J-beta primer mix characterized a second PCR of roughly 6 to 12 cycles. MiXCR, applied by TCRdb to the 5' RACE reads, yields one record per CDR3 protein. The sample contains 630,000 or so distinct CDR3 sequences, about 28% of which appear only once. Germline lookup yields CDR1 DFQATT and CDR2 SNEGSKA (reference sequence). Germline trimming cut 5 bases from V and 4 bases from J; bases unmatched to any gene: 4. The CDR3 loop spans 12 amino acids. This clonotype was obtained from a woman of 80 years or more in good health. Sequencing was performed on blood. J is TRBJ1-2 and V is TRBV20-1; 7 nucleotides match TRBD1. CDR3 region: CSALAGGYGYTF. The CDR3 bases are TGCAGTGCTCTTGCAGGGGGCTATGGCTACACCTTC.